This T cell receptor beta chain was retrieved from a study of T cell responses to AZD1222 COVID-19 vaccine. Study-level points and caveats: Scientists sampled the repertoires only once the peak T cell response had passed.

Germline V lookup: CDR1 MGHRA, CDR2 YSYEKL. The CDR3 extends over 17 amino acids. V was shortened by 4 bases and J by 0 bases, with 15 bases between the two germline ends. This clone was observed a single time. What it binds is not known. TCRdb's copy holds only in-frame clones and misses some; the assay was immunoSEQ multiplex PCR. The table includes 130,000 or so clones, 93% detected once. The chain joins TRBV4-1 to TRBJ1-4; perhaps TRBD1 as D (6 bases). This TCR came from an adult in good health. Source: peripheral blood, taken on day 0 of AZD1222 vaccination. CDR3 protein: CASSLNGGAATNEKLFF. DNA of the CDR3: TGCGCCAGCAGCCTGAACGGGGGGGCTGCAACTAATGAAAAACTGTTTTTT.